These 30 T cell receptor beta chains were sequenced from one sample in a study of blood T cell repertoires in COVID-19. The data were produced by immunoSEQ multiplex PCR, yet TCRdb's version contains in-frame clones alone and is incomplete. Of fewer than 300,000 clones listed, 82% are singletons. Sequenced sample: PBMCs or T cells enriched from blood (not recorded which). The receptors were gathered from a man aged 40-55 years who had been exposed to COVID-19.

This chain links TRBV12-3 or TRBV12-4 with TRBJ2-3, with D perhaps TRBD2 (6 bases). CDR3 length: 13 residues. Trimming pared 2 bases from V and 7 bases from J, leaving 10 bases between. CDR3 region: CASSLMAGHTQYF. The CDR3, as DNA: TGTGCCAGCAGTTTAATGGCGGGACATACGCAGTATTTT.

A word on this clone: Other nucleotide sequences from this sample produce the same CDR3. This sequence joins TRBV7-2 and TRBJ1-1, with D perhaps TRBD1 (5 bases). CDR1 and CDR2 from the germline V gene are SGHTA and FQGNSA. CDR3 length: 13 residues. V was pared by 5 bases and J by 1 base, with 8 bases between. CDR3 protein: CASSTQGNTEAFF. The CDR3 DNA is TGTGCCAGCAGCACTCAGGGGAACACTGAAGCTTTCTTT.

This rearrangement joins TRBV4-1 to TRBJ1-1, with a possible D match to TRBD1 (5 bases). This CDR3 is 14 amino acids long. Trimming pared 0 bases from V and 4 bases from J, leaving 9 bases between. Germline V gene data show CDR1 as MGHRA and CDR2 as YSYEKL. Here the CDR3 reads CASSQESGITEAFF. The CDR3, as DNA: TGCGCCAGCAGCCAAGAATCAGGGATCACTGAAGCTTTCTTT.

The chain couples TRBV24-1 to TRBJ1-2, with 7 bases matching TRBD1. J lost 0 bases, V lost 2 bases, and 5 bases had no gene match. Germline CDR1 KGHDR, CDR2 SFDVKD. This CDR3 is 16 amino acids long. CDR3 region: CATSDSRQGPNYGYTF. The CDR3 DNA reads as TGTGCCACCAGTGATTCACGACAGGGACCTAACTATGGCTACACCTTC.

About this clone itself: Compared with germline, one end of the junction differs, possibly owing to a read error. The rearrangement joins TRBV11-2 to TRBJ2-5; D is perhaps TRBD1 or TRBD2 (5 bases each). Germline-derived CDR1 and CDR2 are SGHAT and FQNNGV. This CDR3 contains 12 residues. CDR3 coding DNA: TGTGCCAGCAGGTTAGAGGGGCCAACCCAGTACTTC. The encoded protein is CASRLEGPTQYF.

The chain carries TRBV3-1 (or the pseudogene TRBV3-2) and TRBJ1-5; D perhaps matches TRBD1 (5 bases). Deletions cut 4 bases from V and 6 bases from J, with 10 bases between. Per the germline V gene, CDR1 is LGHDT and CDR2 is YNNKEL (reference sequence). This CDR3 is 13 amino acids long. CDR3 sequence: CASSPGVGQPQHF. The DNA of the CDR3 is TGTGCCAGCAGCCCGGGGGTGGGTCAGCCCCAGCATTTT.

The V gene is TRBV27, the J gene TRBJ2-1; 8 positions agree with TRBD2. Germline V gene sequence: CDR1 MNHEY, CDR2 SMNVEV (reference sequence). CDR3 length: 15 residues. V trimming: 2 bases; J trimming: 1 base; junction bases outside the gene matches: 1. This chain's CDR3 is CASSLRGGSYNEQFF. In nucleotides, the CDR3 is TGTGCCAGCAGTTTACGGGGGGGATCCTACAATGAGCAGTTCTTC.

The V call is TRBV3-1 (or the pseudogene TRBV3-2), the J call TRBJ2-1; 8 nucleotides match TRBD2. V lost 5 bases to trimming and J lost 8 bases; unmatched junction nucleotides: 8. This CDR3 is built from 14 residues. Germline V CDR1 and CDR2: LGHDT, YNNKEL (reference sequence). The CDR3 DNA follows: TGTGCCAGCAGCTTTCGGACTAGCACCTATGAGCAGTTCTTC. Translation: CASSFRTSTYEQFF.

The gene calls are TRBV6-6 and TRBJ2-3; D is possibly TRBD1 (6 bases). V was clipped by 5 bases and J by 6 bases, with 15 bases between them. The length of the CDR3 is 14 residues. CDR1 MNHNY and CDR2 SVGAGI come from the germline V gene (reference sequence). CDR3 loop: CASSDTAGVDTQYF. The CDR3 nucleotides are TGTGCCAGCAGTGACACTGCAGGGGTGGATACGCAGTATTTT.

The chain carries TRBV18 and TRBJ2-1; D perhaps matches TRBD2 (6 bases). This CDR3 has 17 amino acids. Germline V CDR1 and CDR2: KGHSH, LQKENI. V was pared by 3 bases and J by 4 bases, with 19 bases between. CDR3 sequence (DNA): TGTGCCAGCTCACCGTTCCCTCCGGGGACTTTATACAATGAGCAGTTCTTC. Residues: CASSPFPPGTLYNEQFF.

The chain is built from TRBV2 and TRBJ2-7, with D possibly TRBD1 on 5 matching bases. The CDR3 has 14 amino acids. The germline CDR1 and CDR2 sequences are SNHLY and FYNNEI. V was shortened by 3 bases and J by 2 bases, with 11 bases between the two germline ends. The CDR3 reads CASSDQGLPYEQYF. The DNA of the CDR3 is TGTGCCAGCAGTGATCAGGGTTTGCCCTACGAGCAGTACTTC.

The rearrangement joins TRBV6-4 to TRBJ1-2; 7 nucleotides agree with TRBD1. This CDR3 has 15 amino acids. V was pared by 3 bases and J by 5 bases, with 9 bases of the junction left unmatched. Per germline, CDR1 MRHNA and CDR2 SNTAGT. CDR3 sequence: CASSDSPGQMYGYTF. CDR3 DNA sequence: TGTGCCAGCAGTGATTCCCCGGGACAGATGTATGGCTACACCTTC.

V gene TRBV9 combines with J gene TRBJ1-1; D is uncertain. Trimming shortened V by 2 bases and J by 1 base, and 9 bases separated the two germline ends. The CDR3 covers 14 residues. Per germline, CDR1 SGDLS and CDR2 YYNGEE. CDR3: CASSVAPSNTEAFF. CDR3 in DNA: TGTGCCAGCAGCGTGGCCCCGTCGAACACTGAAGCTTTCTTT.

The chain links TRBV5-1 to TRBJ2-7, with 7 bases fitting TRBD1. CDR1 is SGHRS, CDR2 YFSETQ, per germline. The CDR3 spans 14 residues. The V gene end was trimmed by 0 bases and the J gene end by 3 bases; junction bases not matched to a gene: 3. The CDR3 spells CASSLGSGGYEQYF. The CDR3 DNA is TGCGCCAGCAGCTTGGGGTCAGGGGGCTACGAGCAGTACTTC. The full variable domain, in which reference TRBV5-1 and TRBJ2-7 provide the parts outside the CDR3, is KAGVTQTPRYLIKTRGQQVTLSCSPISGHRSVSWYQQTPGQGLQFLFEYFSETQRNKGNFPGRFSGRQFSNSRSEMNVSTLELGDSALYLCASSLGSGGYEQYFGPGTRLTVT.

The V call is TRBV10-1, the J call TRBJ1-1; D unresolved. CDR3 length: 13 amino acids. Trimming shortened V by 0 bases and J by 10 bases, and 12 bases separated the two germline ends. Germline V gene lookup returns CDR1 WNHNN and CDR2 SYGVQD (reference sequence). In DNA form, the CDR3 reads TGCGCCAGCAGTGAGTCCACGATACGGGTAGCTTTCTTT. This encodes CASSESTIRVAFF.

J is TRBJ1-1 and V is TRBV27, with D possibly matching TRBD1 (5 bases). Between the trimmed V and J ends, which lost 8 bases and 11 bases, there was a span of 21 bases. The CDR3 length is 13 residues. CDR1 and CDR2 from the germline V gene are MNHEY and SMNVEV (reference sequence). The CDR3 spells CASRNGGISMAFF. CDR3 sequence (DNA): TGTGCCAGCCGTAATGGGGGGATATCGATGGCTTTCTTT.

The rearrangement joins TRBV24-1 to TRBJ2-1; TRBD2 matches 10 bases. The germline gives CDR1 KGHDR, CDR2 SFDVKD. This CDR3 has 15 amino acids. Unmatched junction bases numbered 0, after V lost 0 bases and J lost 5 bases. CDR3 residues: CATSDLTSGDNEQFF. In DNA, the CDR3 is TGTGCCACCAGTGATTTGACTAGCGGGGACAATGAGCAGTTCTTC.

The V call is TRBV29-1, the J call TRBJ2-2; 7 nucleotides line up with TRBD1. Germline V CDR1 and CDR2: SQVTM, ANQGSEA. This CDR3 is 11 amino acids long. Trimming at V came to 7 bases and at J to 4 bases, leaving 0 bases not matched to a gene. CDR3 sequence reads: CSGQGTGELFF. The DNA for the CDR3 is TGCAGCGGACAGGGCACCGGGGAGCTGTTTTTT.

This clone was seen only a few times. J is TRBJ2-7 and V is TRBV4-1; D remains unclear. Germline V lookup: CDR1 MGHRA, CDR2 YSYEKL. Trimming pared 0 bases from V and 0 bases from J, leaving 3 bases between. The CDR3 is made up of 13 amino acids. CDR3 protein: CASSQESSYEQYF. The CDR3 DNA reads as TGCGCCAGCAGCCAAGAGAGCTCCTACGAGCAGTACTTC.

The sample holds one count of this clone. The CDR3 loop reads CASSSYSGRAYEQYF. In nucleotides, the CDR3 is TGTGCCAGCAGTAGTTACAGCGGGAGGGCCTACGAGCAGTACTTC. This chain uses TRBV6-5 with TRBJ2-7; 10 bases agree with TRBD2. Germline loops: CDR1 MNHEY, CDR2 SVGAGI. The CDR3 runs to 15 residues. Trimming cost V 5 bases and J 2 bases; bases outside gene matches: 6.

The chain employs TRBV5-1 and TRBJ2-1; 10 bases match TRBD2. V shed 4 bases, J shed 9 bases, and the junction held 13 bases outside the gene matches. Looked up from germline, CDR1 is SGHRS and CDR2 is YFSETQ. The CDR3 has 16 residues. DNA for the CDR3: TGCGCCAGCAGCGTTTCCCCGGGACTAGCGCCGGTTGAGCAGTTCTTC. Its protein product is CASSVSPGLAPVEQFF.

This clone was detected only once. This rearrangement joins TRBV5-6 to TRBJ1-2; 10 bases match TRBD1. Germline-derived CDR1 and CDR2 are SGHDT and YYEEEE. The V and J ends lost 1 base and 7 bases, in that order; junction bases with no gene match: 7. This CDR3 has 15 amino acids. The DNA for the CDR3 is TGTGCCAGCAGCTTGCGAACCGGGACAGGGGTTGGCTACACCTTC. The encoded protein is CASSLRTGTGVGYTF. The full variable domain, with the rest looked up from reference TRBV5-6 and TRBJ1-2, is DAGVTQSPTHLIKTRGQQVTLRCSPKSGHDTVSWYQQALGQGPQFIFQYYEEEERQRGNFPDRFSGHQFPNYSSELNVNALLLGDSALYLCASSLRTGTGVGYTFGSGTRLTVV.

This clone was picked up a small number of times. The V gene is TRBV29-1, the J gene TRBJ2-5; D might be TRBD2 (6 bases). Between the trimmed V and J ends, which lost 6 bases and 1 base, there was a span of 9 bases. In germline, CDR1 is SQVTM, CDR2 ANQGSEA. CDR3 size: 12 residues. The CDR3 loop reads CSVRRAQETQYF. In nucleotides, the CDR3 is TGCAGCGTCCGGAGGGCCCAAGAGACCCAGTACTTC.

This chain joins TRBV7-9 and TRBJ1-4; TRBD1 aligns across 10 bases. V shed 5 bases, J shed 7 bases, and the junction held 10 bases outside the gene matches. The V gene's germline CDR1 is SEHNR and CDR2 FQNEAQ (reference sequence). This CDR3 has 16 residues. The CDR3 protein is CASSQGQGLSGEKLFF. In nucleotides, the CDR3 is TGTGCCAGCAGCCAGGGACAGGGGTTATCCGGTGAAAAACTGTTTTTT. Full variable domain (remainder filled in from reference TRBV7-9 and TRBJ1-4): DTGVSQNPRHKITKRGQNVTFRCDPISEHNRLYWYRQTLGQGPEFLTYFQNEAQLEKSRLLSDRFSAERPKGSFSTLEIQRTEQGDSAMYLCASSQGQGLSGEKLFFGSGTQLSVL.

The genes are TRBV12-2 and TRBJ1-1; TRBD1, as called in the table, went unchecked against the DNA. TRBV12-2 is termed a pseudogene. The CDR3 is made up of 14 amino acids. The CDR3 protein is CASRVRVGGNEAFF. The CDR3 DNA sequence: TGTGCAAGTCGCGTACGGGTAGGGGGAAATGAAGCTTTCTTT.

The rearrangement joins TRBV25-1 to TRBJ1-6; D perhaps matches TRBD1 (5 bases). V was clipped by 3 bases and J by 0 bases, with 12 bases between them. Germline assignment: CDR1 MGHDK and CDR2 SYGVNS. The length of the CDR3 is 17 residues. DNA for the CDR3: TGTGCCAGCAGTGACGAGACAGCAAGCTCCTATAATTCACCCCTCCACTTT. It is translated as CASSDETASSYNSPLHF.

This clone was counted only a few times. The V gene is TRBV5-5, the J gene TRBJ2-7, with D uncertain. This CDR3 is built from 12 residues. Germline CDR1 reads SGHKS; CDR2 reads YYEKEE (reference sequence). V dropped 4 bases and J dropped 3 bases, with 8 bases sitting between them. The CDR3 region has the DNA TGTGCCAGCAGCGCTAGTGTCTACGAGCAGTACTTC. Protein product: CASSASVYEQYF.

V usage is TRBV9 and J usage is TRBJ2-7; D is possibly TRBD1 (5 bases). The CDR3 extends over 12 amino acids. Trimming took 5 bases from V and 6 from J, leaving 12 bases between them. Per germline, CDR1 SGDLS and CDR2 YYNGEE. The CDR3 protein is CASRGQGSEQYF. The CDR3 DNA reads as TGTGCCAGCAGGGGCCAGGGTTCCGAGCAGTACTTC.

CDR3 protein: CASGLALLTDTQYF. The DNA for the CDR3 is TGTGCTAGTGGTTTAGCGCTGCTCACAGATACGCAGTATTTT. The chain links TRBV12-5 to TRBJ2-3, with D uncertain. V was clipped by 3 bases and J by 2 bases, with 9 bases between them. In germline, CDR1 is LGHNT, CDR2 FRNRAP. This CDR3 spans 14 amino acids.

The chain joins TRBV15 to TRBJ2-5, with a possible D match to TRBD2 (5 bases). V was cut by 8 bases and J by 4 bases, with 8 bases left in between. This CDR3 is 11 amino acids long. Per germline, CDR1 LNHNV and CDR2 YYDKDF (reference sequence). CDR3 loop: CATWRTETQYF. The CDR3 DNA reads as TGTGCCACCTGGAGGACAGAGACCCAGTACTTC.